This record covers a single T cell receptor (beta chain). No antigen is known for it. Base qualities are missing; no much larger clone stands one base away. The library came from multiplex PCR. Data came from an Illumina HiSeq 4000. To build TCR beta libraries, CDR3 regions were amplified by Arm-PCR using iRepertoire HTBI primers. Before sequencing, the PCR products went through gel purification. Under the source paper's analysis protocol: Gene usage analysis of CDR3 amino acid clonotypes relied on the approximately 68 TRBV and around 13 TRBJ segments identified across samples. COPE and FqMerger were used to merge filtered high-quality paired reads into contigs. BLAST was used to align contigs to the IMGT TRBV, TRBD and TRBJ reference genes, and CDR3 was defined following IMGT. Highly expanded clones were defined as clonotypes with a frequency above 0.1%. Shannon entropy was used to measure repertoire diversity, and the Gini coefficient was used to measure V-J evenness. A clonotype was considered public if more than one individual shared it. TCRdb trimmed public reads at Q25 via fastp, called clones via MiXCR and kept in-frame beta chains. Each entry is one CDR3 protein sequence, shown with its most common DNA and genes. The authors' filters were not applied to this entry. Present in this sample are more than 300,000 distinct CDR3 sequences, about 18% of which were seen just once. The ten largest clonotypes hold roughly 27% of the sample.

The CDR3 measures 15 amino acids from cysteine to phenylalanine. Just the 45-base CDR3 DNA is kept, in frame starting at base 1. The germline V gene provides CDR1 SGHRS and CDR2 YFSETQ. V is trimmed back by 3 bases and J by 3 bases, and the junction contains 7 bases that no gene match accounts for. The data are from a study of regulatory T cells in long-lasting Graves disease (dated by TCRdb to the early 2020s). About the full investigation: To count as having persistent Graves' disease, a patient had to have received antithyroid drug treatment for over 5 years with TSH receptor autoantibodies remaining persistently positive. Persistent Graves' disease patients were compared with newly diagnosed Graves' disease patients by peripheral blood TCR sequencing and RNA sequencing. The study was conducted in China and was registered as a clinical trial. A total of roughly 35 samples underwent TCR sequencing, from around 13 patients with persistent Graves' disease and roughly 20 patients with newly diagnosed Graves' disease. On average, persistent Graves' disease patients in the clinical cohort had been on antithyroid drugs for about 10.3 years. The paper's findings and limits, for the study overall: The study examined only peripheral blood because the primary lesion, thyroid tissue, could not be accessed. Compared with newly diagnosed patients, patients with persistent Graves' disease had lower TCR Shannon entropy and fewer highly expanded clones, which suggests clonal expansion. Sequencing and analysis were restricted to the TCR beta chain. Persistent disease showed preferential use of TRBV28, TRBJ1-2 and TRBJ2-5, whereas newly diagnosed disease favored TRBV20-1 and TRBJ2-1. Persistent patients shared more public clonotypes among themselves (around 2,500) than newly diagnosed patients did (roughly 920). The small sample size was acknowledged by the authors as a limitation that may reduce accuracy.

The meaning of the sample's time point label: persistent/refractory GD, antithyroid drugs over 5 years with positive TRAb. For both TCR sequencing and RNA sequencing, RNA was extracted from PBMCs in TRIzol. Graves' disease was diagnosed according to American Thyroid Association guidelines. The patients came from an endocrinology department in Xi'an, China. From each patient, approximately 10 milliliters of peripheral blood was collected into an EDTA anticoagulant tube. Ficoll Paque Plus density gradient separation was used to isolate PBMCs, and no further T cell sorting was done. RNA quality was checked with an Agilent 2100 Bioanalyzer and agarose gel, and concentration with a NanoDrop 2000.

This TCR was recovered from a female donor with Graves disease. The sample in question was peripheral blood mononuclear cells (PBMCs), obtained when the disease was refractory, from a patient treated with antithyroid drugs. The chain is encoded by TRBV5-1 joined to TRBJ2-5, with 8 bases in between that match TRBD1. Read as DNA, the sequence is TGCGCCAGCAGCTCTGGACAGGGAAAAAAAGAGACCCAGTACTTC. Its coded protein is CASSSGQGKKETQYF.